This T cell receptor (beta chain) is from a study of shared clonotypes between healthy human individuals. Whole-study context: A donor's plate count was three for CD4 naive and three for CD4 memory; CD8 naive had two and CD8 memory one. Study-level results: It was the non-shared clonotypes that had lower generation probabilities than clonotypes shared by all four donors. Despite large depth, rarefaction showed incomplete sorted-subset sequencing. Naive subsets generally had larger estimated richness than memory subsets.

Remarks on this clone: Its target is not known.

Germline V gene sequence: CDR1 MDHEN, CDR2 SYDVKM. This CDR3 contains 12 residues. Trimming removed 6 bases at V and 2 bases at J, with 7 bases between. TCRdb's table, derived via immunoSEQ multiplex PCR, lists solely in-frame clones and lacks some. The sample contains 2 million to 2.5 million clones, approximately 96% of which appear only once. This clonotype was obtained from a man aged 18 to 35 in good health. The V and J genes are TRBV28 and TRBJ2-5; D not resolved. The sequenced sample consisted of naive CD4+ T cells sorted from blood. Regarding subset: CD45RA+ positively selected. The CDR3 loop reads CASSPRQETQYF. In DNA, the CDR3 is TGTGCCAGCAGCCCAAGGCAAGAGACCCAGTACTTC.